These 24 T cell receptor beta chains originate from one sample sequenced in a study of radiation and T cells in renal cell carcinoma. Profiled with immunoSEQ multiplex PCR; TCRdb holds only in-frame clones, not every one. The table lists 100,000 to 150,000 clones, around 81% of them singletons. The time point is: blood 2 weeks post-SBRT. Treatment described: 15 Gy SBRT to primary tumor, nephrectomy 4 weeks later. The input for sequencing was blood, taken from a patient whose treatment included radiotherapy and nephrectomy. The receptors come from a man aged 50 to 59 with renal cell carcinoma.

This chain links TRBV5-1 with TRBJ2-1; perhaps TRBD2 as D (6 bases). Trimming removed 4 bases at V and 6 bases at J, with 14 bases between. The CDR3 length is 14 residues. Germline CDR1 and CDR2: SGHRS and YFSETQ. DNA of the CDR3: TGCGCCAGCAGCCGGGGGAGTGGATTCAATGAGCAGTTCTTC. Translating gives CASSRGSGFNEQFF.

This sequence joins TRBV19 and TRBJ1-1, with 10 bases matching TRBD1. V lost 8 bases, J lost 4 bases, and 7 bases stayed unmatched. CDR1 LNHDA and CDR2 SQIVND come from the germline V gene (reference sequence). The CDR3 is 14 amino acids. In DNA form, the CDR3 reads TGTGCCAGTGGACAGGGGGGCAGTAGCACTGAAGCTTTCTTT. As protein: CASGQGGSSTEAFF.

This chain uses TRBV28 with TRBJ1-1; D is unclear. Germline lookup yields CDR1 MDHEN and CDR2 SYDVKM. This CDR3 is built from 14 residues. The V gene lost 5 bases and the J gene lost 1 base, with 11 bases spanning the gap. DNA for the CDR3: TGTGCCAGCAGTAAGGAGTTGGGGAACACTGAAGCTTTCTTT. Translating it yields CASSKELGNTEAFF.

This clone is a singleton in its sample. The chain has TRBV28 and TRBJ2-3; D is possibly TRBD2 (6 bases). The CDR3 extends over 14 amino acids. Trimming pared 6 bases from V and 3 bases from J, leaving 13 bases between. CDR1 is MDHEN, CDR2 SYDVKM, per germline. The CDR3 sequence is CASSPGSGTDTQYF. The DNA for the CDR3 is TGTGCCAGCAGCCCGGGGAGCGGGACAGATACGCAGTATTTT.

V is TRBV19 and J is TRBJ2-2, with D possibly matching TRBD1 (5 bases). CDR3 size: 14 residues. Germline loops: CDR1 LNHDA, CDR2 SQIVND (reference sequence). V was cut by 3 bases and J by 5 bases, with 10 bases left in between. CDR3 DNA: TGTGCCAGTAGTATGACCAGGGAAACCGGGGAGCTGTTTTTT. This sequence encodes CASSMTRETGELFF.

V gene TRBV27 combines with J gene TRBJ2-3; D gene ambiguous. Germline assignment: CDR1 MNHEY and CDR2 SMNVEV (reference sequence). Trimming pared 4 bases from V and 4 bases from J, leaving 12 bases between. The CDR3 totals 14 residues. This chain's CDR3 is CASSSRQSPDTQYF. The CDR3 nucleotides read TGTGCCAGCAGTTCCCGACAATCCCCAGATACGCAGTATTTT.

The chain employs TRBV4-3 and TRBJ2-2; 7 positions agree with TRBD1. The CDR3 is 16 residues long. V was clipped by 3 bases and J by 3 bases; unmatched bases: 7. Germline loops: CDR1 LGHNA, CDR2 YSLEER. CDR3 sequence: CASSQLTGLDTGELFF. Written as DNA, the CDR3 is TGCGCCAGCAGCCAGCTGACAGGGTTGGACACCGGGGAGCTGTTTTTT.

V and J are TRBV5-1 and TRBJ2-3; D perhaps matches TRBD2 (6 bases). The CDR3 spans 15 residues. V was cut by 4 bases and J by 6 bases, with 18 bases left in between. Germline values: CDR1 SGHRS, CDR2 YFSETQ. The CDR3 DNA reads TGCGCCAGCAGCCCCGGGACTCCAACCTCGGATACGCAGTATTTT. Translated: CASSPGTPTSDTQYF. The whole variable domain, filled in from reference TRBV5-1 and TRBJ2-3, reads KAGVTQTPRYLIKTRGQQVTLSCSPISGHRSVSWYQQTPGQGLQFLFEYFSETQRNKGNFPGRFSGRQFSNSRSEMNVSTLELGDSALYLCASSPGTPTSDTQYFGPGTRLTVL.

The gene calls are TRBV4-1 and TRBJ1-5, with no clear D. This CDR3 is 16 amino acids long. Per the germline V gene, CDR1 is MGHRA and CDR2 is YSYEKL. The V and J ends lost 1 base and 0 bases respectively, with 10 bases between them. CDR3 coding DNA: TGCGCCAGCAGCCAAGGGGGAATCGGTAGCAATCAGCCCCAGCATTTT. Translating it yields CASSQGGIGSNQPQHF.

The genes are TRBV6-1 and TRBJ1-6; perhaps TRBD1 as D (6 bases). Germline V lookup: CDR1 MNHNS, CDR2 SASEGT. The CDR3 has 15 residues. The V and J ends lost 8 bases and 0 bases respectively, with 11 bases between them. Written as DNA, the CDR3 is TGTGCCAGCCGAACAGGGAGCTCCTATAATTCACCCCTCCACTTT. It yields the protein CASRTGSSYNSPLHF.

V gene TRBV21-1 combines with J gene TRBJ2-1; TRBD1 was called by the table and not checked on the DNA. TRBV21-1 counts as a pseudogene. The CDR3 runs to 15 residues. CDR3 residues: CASTSPWGPYNEQFF. CDR3 DNA sequence: TGTGCCAGCACCTCTCCTTGGGGCCCCTACAATGAGCAGTTCTTC.

In nucleotides, the CDR3 is TGTGCCAGTAGTACCGGGACTAGCGGGACTGAGACCCAGTACTTC. Its protein is CASSTGTSGTETQYF. The genes are TRBV19 and TRBJ2-5, with 13 bases lining up with TRBD2. The V gene's germline CDR1 is LNHDA and CDR2 SQIVND (reference sequence). The CDR3 spans 15 residues. The J segment lost 5 bases and the V segment lost 4 bases, leaving 4 bases of the junction unmatched.

This clone was counted only a few times. V usage is TRBV2 and J usage is TRBJ1-1, with D tentatively TRBD1 (6 bases). Germline CDR1 SNHLY, CDR2 FYNNEI. This CDR3 is built from 14 residues. Trimming took 2 bases from V and 5 from J, leaving 12 bases between them. The CDR3 region has the DNA TGTGCCAGCAGTGAATTCAGGGGACGAACTGAAGCTTTCTTT. Protein product: CASSEFRGRTEAFF.

The sample holds a few counts of this clone. The chain carries TRBV19 and TRBJ1-1; maybe TRBD1 (6 bases). V lost 6 bases and J 4 bases, leaving 12 bases between the germline ends. This CDR3 is 13 amino acids long. The germline V gene encodes CDR1 LNHDA and CDR2 SQIVND (reference sequence). The CDR3 nucleotides are TGTGCCAGTAGCCTGAGACAGGTCACTGAAGCTTTCTTT. Translation: CASSLRQVTEAFF.

This chain connects TRBV7-2 to TRBJ2-3; 7 nucleotides agree with TRBD2. There are 16 residues in the CDR3. V was pared by 1 base and J by 4 bases, with 8 bases of the junction left unmatched. Looked up from germline, CDR1 is SGHTA and CDR2 is FQGNSA. CDR3 bases: TGTGCCAGCAGCTTAGTTGTAGGGCTAGCGGCAGATACGCAGTATTTT. Its protein product is CASSLVVGLAADTQYF.

This clone has a single count. V gene TRBV4-3 combines with J gene TRBJ1-2; D is possibly TRBD1 (5 bases). Germline CDR1 LGHNA, CDR2 YSLEER. Trimming removed 4 bases at V and 6 bases at J, with 9 bases between. The CDR3 extends over 12 amino acids. CDR3 sequence: CASSRGPDGYTF. As DNA, the CDR3 is TGCGCCAGCAGCCGGGGACCGGATGGCTACACCTTC.

This chain links TRBV18 with TRBJ1-3, with D unresolved. The CDR3 length is 17 residues. V was clipped by 2 bases and J by 4 bases, with 18 bases between them. Germline V gene data show CDR1 as KGHSH and CDR2 as LQKENI. This chain's CDR3 is CASSPKRWFSSGNTIYF. The CDR3 DNA is TGTGCCAGCTCACCAAAGAGGTGGTTCTCTTCGGGAAACACCATATATTTT.

Notes on this clone: At one boundary the junction diverges from the germline segment, which might be a read error. The J gene is TRBJ2-7, the V gene TRBV7-2, with a possible D match to TRBD1 (6 bases). Per germline, CDR1 SGHTA and CDR2 FQGNSA. There are 14 residues in the CDR3. The CDR3 DNA reads TGTGCCAGCAGCTTTGGACAGTTAGAGTTTCCACCTACCTTC. Translated: CASSFGQLEFPPTF.

The rearrangement links TRBV5-1 to TRBJ1-2; D gene ambiguous. CDR3 length equals 16 residues. Between the trimmed V and J ends, which lost 0 bases and 2 bases, there was a span of 14 bases. Looked up from germline, CDR1 is SGHRS and CDR2 is YFSETQ. DNA for the CDR3: TGCGCCAGCAGCTTGGGGCCGAAGGGCGTCAACTATGGCTACACCTTC. Its translation: CASSLGPKGVNYGYTF.

V is TRBV6-5 and J is TRBJ1-3; the match to TRBD1 covers 7 bases. Trimming took 10 bases from V and 4 from J; bases not matched to a gene: 10. The CDR3 extends over 14 amino acids. Germline V lookup: CDR1 MNHEY, CDR2 SVGAGI. CDR3 residues: CATIRDRYGNTIYF. The CDR3 DNA is TGTGCCACAATCCGGGACAGATACGGAAACACCATATATTTT.

The chain carries TRBV19 and TRBJ2-3, with D possibly TRBD1 on 7 matching bases. Germline values: CDR1 LNHDA, CDR2 SQIVND (reference sequence). V lost 4 bases to trimming and J lost 4 bases, with 12 bases between them. This CDR3 has 14 residues. CDR3 region: CASSTGGWADTQYF. The CDR3 nucleotides read TGTGCCAGTAGTACAGGGGGGTGGGCAGATACGCAGTATTTT. Full variable domain (remainder filled in from reference TRBV19 and TRBJ2-3): DGGITQSPKYLFRKEGQNVTLSCEQNLNHDAMYWYRQDPGQGLRLIYYSQIVNDFQKGDIAEGYSVSREKKESFPLTVTSAQKNPTAFYLCASSTGGWADTQYFGPGTRLTVL.

V is TRBV6-6 and J is TRBJ1-5; possible D gene TRBD1, 5 bases. Trimming shortened V by 11 bases and J by 5 bases, and 13 bases separated the two germline ends. Germline CDR1 MNHNY, CDR2 SVGAGI (reference sequence). This CDR3 region has 12 residues. CDR3 loop: CAGKTEDQPQHF. CDR3 in DNA: TGTGCCGGCAAGACAGAGGATCAGCCCCAGCATTTT.

The rearrangement uses TRBV30 and TRBJ2-3; 9 nucleotides agree with TRBD2. The germline CDR1 and CDR2 sequences are GTSNPN and SVGIG (reference sequence). After removal of 0 bases from V and 0 bases from J, the junction contained 10 bases not matched to a gene. CDR3 length: 18 residues. CDR3 sequence (DNA): TGTGCCTGGAGTGTAGGGCTAGCGGGAAGACCTAGCACAGATACGCAGTATTTT. It codes for CAWSVGLAGRPSTDTQYF.

This clone occurred once. The J gene is TRBJ2-3, the V gene TRBV2; D uncertain. Germline CDR1 and CDR2: SNHLY and FYNNEI. Deletions cut 5 bases from V and 2 bases from J, with 8 bases between. The CDR3 length is 13 residues. The CDR3 spells CASSPTLTDTQYF. The CDR3, as DNA: TGTGCCAGCAGTCCCACCCTCACAGATACGCAGTATTTT.